The rows below give T cell receptor beta chains drawn from one sample of a study of blood T cell repertoires in COVID-19. The method was immunoSEQ multiplex PCR; TCRdb's version includes in-frame clones alone and lacks a portion of them. The sample carries over 250,000 clones, approximately 85% recorded once. Sequencing was carried out using peripheral blood. All receptors derive from a human donor in a cohort sampled during active COVID-19. The CDR3 runs from the conserved cysteine through the conserved F or W.

V,J,CDR3
TRBV6-5,TRBJ1-5,CASKLRGGNQPQHF
TRBV30,TRBJ1-5,CAWKDRDYDQPQHF
TRBV5-1,TRBJ1-2,CASSSGQGYGYTF
TRBV7-2,TRBJ2-3,CASSLFSADTQYF
TRBV18,TRBJ1-4,CASSVLGGTNEKLFF
TRBV6-5,TRBJ2-2,CASILTGQGTGELFF
TRBV18,TRBJ2-1,CASSPLTGAGNEQFF
TRBV2,TRBJ1-2,CASRILRDYTF
TRBV24-1,TRBJ1-5,CATQTGNSNQPQHF
TRBV7-2,TRBJ2-4,CASSLAQRLAKNIQYF
TRBV25-1,TRBJ1-2,CASSEYKSGYTF
TRBV6-1,TRBJ1-6,CASSERGSRALHF
TRBV30,TRBJ1-2,CAWSGTGRLTGYTF
TRBV29-1,TRBJ2-2,CSVLQGNWKYGELFF
TRBV19,TRBJ2-7,CASRIRTGIYEQYF
TRBV6-5,TRBJ2-7,CASGLAGHYEQYF
TRBV6-5,TRBJ2-2,CASSYGRAYTGELFF
TRBV29-1,TRBJ2-3,CSVREGRADTQYF
TRBV19,TRBJ1-2,CASTAPGRVYGYTF
TRBV3-1/TRBV3-2,TRBJ1-1,CASSQDHRAFF
TRBV9,TRBJ2-1,CASSVGAGAYNEQFF
TRBV6-1,TRBJ1-5,CASSEVGQAGNQPQHF
TRBV7-2,TRBJ2-5,CASSPGGGSGRWDF
TRBV11-2,TRBJ2-7,CASNPQRGGGNTYEQYF
TRBV6-5,TRBJ2-5,CASGPATGGVETQYF
TRBV9,TRBJ2-1,CASSADGSSYNEQFF
TRBV27,TRBJ2-2,CASSRTGDTGELFF
TRBV28,TRBJ2-5,CASSTTRMTQYF
TRBV5-4,TRBJ1-1,CASNRGLGTEAFF
TRBV5-1,TRBJ1-2,CASSLNSWAYGYTF
TRBV18,TRBJ1-1,CASSPGSGGGTEAFF
TRBV21-1,TRBJ2-7,CASSKVGRTSGRKPHYEQYF
TRBV6-2/TRBV6-3,TRBJ1-1,CASSYLGGQMNTEAFF
TRBV12-5,TRBJ1-5,CASGLPPVQPQHF
TRBV19,TRBJ1-2,CASSNLQRVSYGYTF
TRBV18,TRBJ2-2,CASSPPRGQGNTGELFF
TRBV5-1,TRBJ2-1,CASSPGISGRGEQFF
TRBV29-1,TRBJ2-1,CSVVSGSHNEQFF
TRBV27,TRBJ2-7,CASSLIYSYEQYF
TRBV3-1/TRBV3-2,TRBJ1-1,CASSQGYAGNTEAFF
TRBV30,TRBJ1-4,CAWSGHRAGNEKLFF